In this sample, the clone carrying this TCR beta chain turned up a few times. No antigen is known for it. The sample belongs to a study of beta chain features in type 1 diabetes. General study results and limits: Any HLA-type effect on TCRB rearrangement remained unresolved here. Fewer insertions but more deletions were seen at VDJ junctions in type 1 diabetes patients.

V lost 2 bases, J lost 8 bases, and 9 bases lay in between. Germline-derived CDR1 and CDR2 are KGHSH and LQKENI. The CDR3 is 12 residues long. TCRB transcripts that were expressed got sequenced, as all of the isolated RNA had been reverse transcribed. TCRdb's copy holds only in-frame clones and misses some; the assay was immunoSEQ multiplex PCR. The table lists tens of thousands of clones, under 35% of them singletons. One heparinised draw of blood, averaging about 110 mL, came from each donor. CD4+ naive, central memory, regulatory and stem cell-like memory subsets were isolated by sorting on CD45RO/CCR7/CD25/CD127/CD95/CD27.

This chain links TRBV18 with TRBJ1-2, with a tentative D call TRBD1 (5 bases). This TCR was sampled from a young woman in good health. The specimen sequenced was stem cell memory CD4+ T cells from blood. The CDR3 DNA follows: TGTGCCAGCTCACCAGGGGCGGAGGGCTACACCTTC. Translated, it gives CASSPGAEGYTF.